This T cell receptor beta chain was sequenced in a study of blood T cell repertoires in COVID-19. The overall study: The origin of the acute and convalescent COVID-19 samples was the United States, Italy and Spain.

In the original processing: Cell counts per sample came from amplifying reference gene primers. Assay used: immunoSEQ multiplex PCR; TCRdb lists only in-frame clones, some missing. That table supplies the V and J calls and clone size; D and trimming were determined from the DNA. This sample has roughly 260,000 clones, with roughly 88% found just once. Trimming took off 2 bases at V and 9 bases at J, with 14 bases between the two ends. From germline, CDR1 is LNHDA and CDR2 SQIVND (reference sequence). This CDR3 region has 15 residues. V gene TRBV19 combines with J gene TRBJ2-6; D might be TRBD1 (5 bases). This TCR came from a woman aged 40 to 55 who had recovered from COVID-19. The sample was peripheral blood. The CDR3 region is CASSIWWQGNNVLTF. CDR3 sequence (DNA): TGTGCCAGTAGTATATGGTGGCAGGGAAACAACGTCCTGACTTTC.